This T cell receptor beta chain is drawn from a study of blood T cell repertoires in COVID-19. This table comes from immunoSEQ multiplex PCR, and its TCRdb copy is limited to in-frame clones, with some not included. The sample lists tens of thousands of clones; around four fifths were seen once. The CDR3 has 18 amino acids. V lost 3 bases to trimming and J lost 4 bases; unmatched junction nucleotides: 15. Per germline, CDR1 MDHEN and CDR2 SYDVKM. The sample taken for sequencing was peripheral blood. The source is a human donor in a cohort sampled during active COVID-19. This sequence joins TRBV28 and TRBJ1-2; 9 bases line up with TRBD1. The DNA for the CDR3 is TGTGCCAGCAGTTTCATCTCTACGGACAGGGGCCCTACCTATGGCTACACCTTC. Protein: CASSFISTDRGPTYGYTF.